Below, 20 T cell receptor beta chains from the same sample are listed, as sequenced in a study of post-analysis software for immune sequencing data. Study-wide findings and caveats: Included in a set of five TRBV segments more frequent in patients than controls were TRBV5-6, TRBV5-1 and TRBV20-1.

Prepared TCR beta cDNA libraries contained unique molecular identifiers. TCRdb re-called the PCR reads with MiXCR, one entry per CDR3 protein. The sample has roughly 730,000 distinct CDR3 sequences; around 27% are singletons. Their specific antigens are unknown. The sequencing input was blood. The receptor source for this set is a girl aged 5-17 years with multiple sclerosis.

This clonotype appeared a few times. This chain connects TRBV7-2 to TRBJ1-2, with D possibly matching TRBD1 (6 bases). This CDR3 is 14 amino acids long. The V end was cut by 5 bases, the J end by 7 bases, with 17 bases between. Germline values: CDR1 SGHTA, CDR2 FQGNSA. The CDR3: CASSLSGGAGGYTF. CDR3 DNA sequence: TGTGCCAGCAGCCTCTCCGGGGGCGCGGGTGGCTACACCTTC. The full variable domain, completed using reference TRBV7-2 and TRBJ1-2, is GAGVSQSPSNKVTEKGKDVELRCDPISGHTALYWYRQSLGQGLEFLIYFQGNSAPDKSGLPSDRFSAERTGGSVSTLTIQRTQQEDSAVYLCASSLSGGAGGYTFGSGTRLTVV.

V gene TRBV12-3 or TRBV12-4 combines with J gene TRBJ1-1, with D unresolved. Trimming removed 7 bases from V and 1 base from J, with 16 bases in between. This CDR3 is built from 15 residues. The CDR3 DNA reads TGTGCCAGCACCTTGCTTGGGGTGGGGAACACTGAAGCTTTCTTT. Its protein is CASTLLGVGNTEAFF.

The chain combines TRBV6-5 with TRBJ2-5; TRBD2 aligns across 9 bases. Germline CDR1 is MNHEY and CDR2 is SVGAGI. The CDR3 is 14 amino acids. V lost 6 bases and J lost 2; bases outside the gene matches: 4. The CDR3 sequence is CASSKAGGQETQYF. In DNA form, the CDR3 reads TGTGCCAGCAGCAAAGCGGGGGGACAAGAGACCCAGTACTTC.

This clonotype was observed a handful of times. V gene TRBV5-5 combines with J gene TRBJ2-1; a possible D gene is TRBD1 (6 bases). CDR1 SGHKS and CDR2 YYEKEE come from the germline V gene (reference sequence). This CDR3 is built from 14 residues. The V and J ends lost 4 bases and 5 bases respectively, with 13 bases between them. This CDR3 is CASSHRTANNEQFF. The CDR3 DNA follows: TGTGCCAGCAGCCACAGGACAGCCAACAATGAGCAGTTCTTC.

The chain uses TRBV7-7 and TRBJ2-5; D is uncertain. The DNA end lines up better with TRBJ2-7; the J call may be wrong. Looked up from germline, CDR1 is SSHAT and CDR2 is FNYEAQ (reference sequence). The CDR3 is 12 amino acids. DNA for the CDR3: TGTGCCAGCAGCCCGACCGGCGGCGAGCAGTACTTC. Its protein is CASSPTGGEQYF.

This clonotype was seen more than once but under ten times. This chain joins TRBV25-1 and TRBJ2-5; 10 nucleotides align to TRBD1. J was trimmed by 5 bases and V by 3 bases; bases with no gene match: 6. Germline CDR1 and CDR2: MGHDK and SYGVNS. CDR3 length: 15 amino acids. The CDR3 sequence: CASSEGTGDSETQYF. DNA of the CDR3: TGTGCCAGCAGTGAGGGGACAGGGGATTCTGAGACCCAGTACTTC.

The chain couples TRBV20-1 to TRBJ1-5, with D tentatively TRBD1 (5 bases). Germline-derived CDR1 and CDR2 are DFQATT and SNEGSKA (reference sequence). This CDR3 contains 14 residues. V lost 3 bases to trimming and J lost 11 bases, with 20 bases between them. In nucleotides, the CDR3 is TGCAGTGCTAGTATTTCCTGGGGCCAGTCGTCCCAGCATTTT. As protein: CSASISWGQSSQHF.

The chain recombines TRBV28 with TRBJ2-5, with D possibly matching TRBD2 (6 bases). V lost 7 bases to trimming and J lost 5 bases, with 17 bases between them. The CDR3 loop spans 14 amino acids. Germline V CDR1 and CDR2: MDHEN, SYDVKM. CDR3 region: CASIPQGGGETQYF. DNA of the CDR3: TGTGCCAGCATCCCGCAGGGAGGAGGGGAGACCCAGTACTTC.

In its sample, this clonotype was seen once. The rearrangement links TRBV11-3 to TRBJ1-3, with D possibly being TRBD1 (5 bases). The CDR3 contains 15 residues. From germline, CDR1 is SGHNT and CDR2 YENEEA. V was trimmed by 5 bases and J by 0 bases, leaving 11 bases between them. CDR3 protein: CASSTTGASGNTIYF. The CDR3 DNA sequence: TGTGCCAGCAGCACCACAGGCGCCTCTGGAAACACCATATATTTT.

There are many counts of this clonotype. The chain uses TRBV6-6 and TRBJ2-1; D is uncertain. The CDR3 is made up of 15 amino acids. CDR1 is MNHNY and CDR2 is SVGAGI in the germline V gene (reference sequence). Trimming removed 0 bases at V and 15 bases at J, with 21 bases between. The CDR3 reads CASSYSMAPPNPGFF. CDR3 bases: TGTGCCAGCAGTTACTCGATGGCTCCCCCCAACCCCGGGTTCTTC.

There are a few counts of this clonotype. CDR3 loop: CASRIVSGSGYNEQFF. DNA of the CDR3: TGTGCCAGCAGGATAGTCAGCGGGAGCGGTTACAATGAGCAGTTCTTC. V and J are TRBV7-8 and TRBJ2-1; 8 bases fit TRBD2. The CDR3 is 16 residues long. With V trimmed by 6 bases and J by 4 bases, 11 bases remained unmatched. The germline V gene has CDR1 SGHVS and CDR2 FQNEAQ. The entire variable domain, with the rest obtained from reference TRBV7-8 and TRBJ2-1, is as follows: GAGVSQSPRYKVAKRGQDVALRCDPISGHVSLFWYQQALGQGPEFLTYFQNEAQLDKSGLPSDRFFAERPEGSVSTLKIQRTQQEDSAVYLCASRIVSGSGYNEQFFGPGTRLTVL.

This clonotype was seen more than once but under ten times. The chain combines TRBV2 with TRBJ2-1, with D possibly TRBD1 on 5 matching bases. The CDR3 consists of 12 residues. Deletions cut 7 bases from V and 4 bases from J, with 8 bases between. The germline V gene has CDR1 SNHLY and CDR2 FYNNEI. CDR3 region: CASKDTYNEQFF. For the CDR3, the DNA is TGTGCCAGCAAGGACACGTACAATGAGCAGTTCTTC.

In its sample, this clonotype was seen a few times. The CDR3 coding sequence is TGTGCCAGCAGTCCACAGGGACGGTCCTACGAGCAGTACTTC. It encodes CASSPQGRSYEQYF. V is TRBV6-5 and J is TRBJ2-7; D is perhaps TRBD1 (6 bases). The CDR3 totals 14 residues. CDR1 and CDR2 from the germline V gene are MNHEY and SVGAGI. Trimming removed 5 bases at V and 1 base at J, with 12 bases between.

In this sample, this clonotype turned up a few times. The chain has TRBV24-1 and TRBJ2-5; D possibly corresponds to TRBD2 (6 bases). The CDR3 runs 15 residues. CDR1 is KGHDR and CDR2 is SFDVKD in the germline V gene. Trimming removed 3 bases from V and 5 bases from J, with 15 bases in between. CDR3 DNA sequence: TGTGCCACCAGTGATGTTGGGAGGTTGCAGGAGACCCAGTACTTC. Its translation is CATSDVGRLQETQYF.

The gene calls are TRBV29-1 and TRBJ1-1; D is perhaps TRBD1 (6 bases). Trimming took 4 bases from V and 4 from J, leaving 13 bases between them. The V gene's germline CDR1 is SQVTM and CDR2 ANQGSEA. The CDR3 totals 13 residues. Here the CDR3 reads CSVARGGGTEAFF. Written as DNA, the CDR3 is TGCAGCGTTGCGAGGGGGGGTGGCACTGAAGCTTTCTTT.

This chain connects TRBV12-3 or TRBV12-4 to TRBJ1-2; possibly TRBD1 for D (5 bases). V lost 6 bases to trimming and J lost 4 bases, with 15 bases between them. This CDR3 has 14 residues. The CDR3 protein is CASSRDGSSYGYTF. For the CDR3, the DNA is TGTGCCAGCAGCCGGGACGGAAGTTCCTATGGCTACACCTTC.

The chain recombines TRBV19 with TRBJ1-1, with 7 bases identical to TRBD1. V trimming: 5 bases; J trimming: 1 base; junction bases outside the gene matches: 7. The germline V gene encodes CDR1 LNHDA and CDR2 SQIVND (reference sequence). This CDR3 region has 15 residues. The CDR3 coding sequence is TGTGCCAGTAGTGACTCCGGGACAGCGAACACTGAAGCTTTCTTT. As protein: CASSDSGTANTEAFF.

The chain has TRBV6-2 or TRBV6-3 and TRBJ1-5; D gene unclear. V dropped 5 bases and J dropped 0 bases, with 11 bases sitting between them. Germline-derived CDR1 and CDR2 are MNHEY and SVGEGT. This CDR3 spans 15 amino acids. CDR3 sequence reads: CASSRLRNSNQPQHF. In DNA, the CDR3 is TGTGCCAGCAGTCGCCTCCGGAATAGCAATCAGCCCCAGCATTTT.

For the CDR3, the DNA is TGTGCCAGCACAACAACTAATGAAAAACTGTTTTTT. The encoded protein is CASTTTNEKLFF. The V and J genes are TRBV28 and TRBJ1-4; D is unclear. Germline CDR1 MDHEN, CDR2 SYDVKM. CDR3 size: 12 residues. The ends were cut back, 7 bases at V and 0 bases at J, with 3 bases in the middle.

In this sample, this clonotype turned up once. Here the CDR3 reads CAIRGGTATDTQYF. The CDR3, as DNA: TGTGCCATCAGAGGGGGGACTGCCACAGATACGCAGTATTTT. The chain employs TRBV10-3 and TRBJ2-3; D possibly uses TRBD1 or TRBD2 (6 bases each). CDR1 and CDR2 from the germline V gene are ENHRY and SYGVKD. This CDR3 comprises 14 residues. Trimming pared 6 bases from V and 2 bases from J, leaving 12 bases between.